The rows below give T cell receptor beta chains drawn from one sample of a study of T cell repertoires in cytomegalovirus infection. From the reads, TCRdb called clonotypes with MiXCR, one entry per CDR3 protein. This sample has 500,000 to 600,000 distinct CDR3 sequences; approximately 17% occur once, and the top ten carry roughly a quarter. Sequences were obtained from CD8+ T cells from PBMCs. Receptors were obtained from a human donor in good health (CMV status not recorded). Some clones in this sample may be carry-over from other donors' samples. CDR3s include the opening cysteine and the closing phenylalanine or tryptophan. Each record gives: CDR3 protein, CDR3 DNA, J gene, V gene, D gene, clone size. The D gene is left open where the match is weak. Clone size is not always given. Where it is, it says once, few, many or a class for expanded clones.

CDR3 protein: CASSEFSSGSGEQFF; CDR3 DNA: TGTGCCAGCAGTGAATTTTCTAGCGGGAGCGGTGAGCAGTTCTTC; J gene: TRBJ2-1; V gene: TRBV25-1; D gene: TRBD2; clone size: many
CDR3 protein: CASSQERVDYGYTF; CDR3 DNA: TGTGCCAGCAGCCAAGAACGGGTAGACTATGGCTACACCTTC; J gene: TRBJ1-2; V gene: TRBV4-2; D gene: .; clone size: few
CDR3 protein: CASSFSTGLPYEQYF; CDR3 DNA: TGTGCCAGCAGCTTCTCGACAGGGCTCCCCTACGAGCAGTACTTC; J gene: TRBJ2-7; V gene: TRBV7-3; D gene: TRBD1; clone size: many
CDR3 protein: CASNRAGAAPYNEQFF; CDR3 DNA: TGTGCCAGCAACCGAGCGGGAGCCGCGCCGTACAATGAGCAGTTCTTC; J gene: TRBJ2-1; V gene: TRBV28; D gene: TRBD2; clone size: few
CDR3 protein: CASSINRDRGQPQHF; CDR3 DNA: TGTGCCAGTAGTATAAACCGGGACAGGGGACAGCCCCAGCATTTT; J gene: TRBJ1-5; V gene: TRBV19; D gene: TRBD1; clone size: many
CDR3 protein: CASSYSEAAFSYEQYF; CDR3 DNA: TGTGCCAGCAGTTATTCGGAGGCAGCTTTCTCCTACGAGCAGTACTTC; J gene: TRBJ2-7; V gene: TRBV6-6; D gene: .; clone size: .
CDR3 protein: CASARDLGQPQHF; CDR3 DNA: TGTGCCAGCGCCAGAGATTTAGGTCAGCCCCAGCATTTT; J gene: TRBJ1-5; V gene: TRBV27; D gene: .; clone size: many
CDR3 protein: CASRPTTGRNQPQHF; CDR3 DNA: TGTGCCAGCAGACCAACGACAGGTCGCAATCAGCCCCAGCATTTT; J gene: TRBJ1-5; V gene: TRBV6-5; D gene: .; clone size: .
CDR3 protein: CASSLAGVSTDTQYF; CDR3 DNA: TGTGCCAGCAGCTTAGCGGGAGTTAGCACAGATACGCAGTATTTT; J gene: TRBJ2-3; V gene: TRBV7-9; D gene: .; clone size: many
CDR3 protein: CASSQSFTATNEKLFF; CDR3 DNA: TGCGCCAGCAGTCAATCGTTCACTGCAACTAATGAAAAACTGTTTTTT; J gene: TRBJ1-4; V gene: TRBV23-1; D gene: .; clone size: few
CDR3 protein: CSAGRDSSYNEQFF; CDR3 DNA: TGCAGCGCTGGACGGGACTCCTCCTACAATGAGCAGTTCTTC; J gene: TRBJ2-1; V gene: TRBV29-1; D gene: .; clone size: .
CDR3 protein: CSAAQFLGETQYF; CDR3 DNA: TGCAGTGCCGCCCAGTTTTTGGGAGAGACCCAGTACTTC; J gene: TRBJ2-5; V gene: TRBV20-1; D gene: .; clone size: .
CDR3 protein: CASSVSGGDADTQYF; CDR3 DNA: TGTGCCAGCAGCGTTAGCGGGGGGGACGCAGATACGCAGTATTTT; J gene: TRBJ2-3; V gene: TRBV9; D gene: TRBD2; clone size: .
CDR3 protein: CASLGMQETQYF; CDR3 DNA: TGTGCCAGCCTTGGCATGCAAGAGACCCAGTACTTC; J gene: TRBJ2-5; V gene: TRBV7-9; D gene: .; clone size: many
CDR3 protein: CASSVGGLRTYNEQFF; CDR3 DNA: TGTGCCAGCAGTGTCGGAGGTCTAAGGACCTACAATGAGCAGTTCTTC; J gene: TRBJ2-1; V gene: TRBV6-4; D gene: .; clone size: .
CDR3 protein: CASDSPRTGELFF; CDR3 DNA: TGTGCCAGCGACTCGCCGAGAACAGGGGAGCTGTTTTTT; J gene: TRBJ2-2; V gene: TRBV12-3/TRBV12-4; D gene: .; clone size: .
CDR3 protein: CASSGGGGGATYEQYF; CDR3 DNA: TGTGCCAGCAGCGGAGGGGGGGGCGGGGCAACCTACGAGCAGTACTTC; J gene: TRBJ2-7; V gene: TRBV7-9; D gene: .; clone size: many
CDR3 protein: CASSLGQGWEFPYYVQNF; CDR3 DNA: TGTGCCAGCAGCTTGGGACAGGGTTGGGAGTTCCCCTACTACGTCCAGAACTTC; J gene: TRBJ2-7; V gene: TRBV7-6; D gene: TRBD1; clone size: .
CDR3 protein: CASSLTFARDPSYNEQFF; CDR3 DNA: TGTGCCAGCAGCTTAACGTTTGCGCGGGATCCCTCCTACAATGAGCAGTTCTTC; J gene: TRBJ2-1; V gene: TRBV11-2; D gene: .; clone size: many
CDR3 protein: CASSPRRPYEQYF; CDR3 DNA: TGTGCCAGCAGTCCGCGGCGGCCTTACGAGCAGTACTTC; J gene: TRBJ2-7; V gene: TRBV27; D gene: .; clone size: many
CDR3 protein: CATSETGKQETQYF; CDR3 DNA: TGTGCCACCAGTGAGACCGGCAAACAAGAGACCCAGTACTTC; J gene: TRBJ2-5; V gene: TRBV24-1; D gene: .; clone size: many
CDR3 protein: CSARETSGIYEQYF; CDR3 DNA: TGCAGTGCTAGGGAGACTAGCGGGATATACGAGCAGTACTTC; J gene: TRBJ2-7; V gene: TRBV20-1; D gene: TRBD2; clone size: few
CDR3 protein: CSARASGGAYEQYF; CDR3 DNA: TGCAGTGCTAGAGCTAGCGGGGGGGCTTACGAGCAGTACTTC; J gene: TRBJ2-7; V gene: TRBV20-1; D gene: TRBD2; clone size: .
CDR3 protein: CASLGIENYEQYF; CDR3 DNA: TGTGCCAGTCTAGGGATAGAGAACTACGAGCAGTACTTC; J gene: TRBJ2-7; V gene: TRBV11-2; D gene: .; clone size: few
CDR3 protein: CASSLLGLAGPDTQYF; CDR3 DNA: TGTGCCAGCAGTTTGCTCGGACTAGCGGGACCAGATACGCAGTATTTT; J gene: TRBJ2-3; V gene: TRBV28; D gene: TRBD2; clone size: many
CDR3 protein: CAISDPRRNSGANVLTF; CDR3 DNA: TGTGCCATCAGTGACCCCAGGCGAAACTCTGGGGCCAACGTCCTGACTTTC; J gene: TRBJ2-6; V gene: TRBV10-3; D gene: .; clone size: few
CDR3 protein: CASSPPGQASNTGELFF; CDR3 DNA: TGTGCCAGCAGCCCCCCAGGACAGGCCTCGAACACCGGGGAGCTGTTTTTT; J gene: TRBJ2-2; V gene: TRBV11-3; D gene: TRBD1; clone size: .
CDR3 protein: CASRINSNQPQHF; CDR3 DNA: TGTGCCAGCAGAATCAATAGCAATCAGCCCCAGCATTTT; J gene: TRBJ1-5; V gene: TRBV2; D gene: .; clone size: few
CDR3 protein: CASSAGAGRTEAFF; CDR3 DNA: TGTGCCAGTAGTGCCGGGGCGGGACGGACTGAAGCTTTCTTT; J gene: TRBJ1-1; V gene: TRBV19; D gene: .; clone size: many
CDR3 protein: CASRSGGTTEAFF; CDR3 DNA: TGTGCCAGTAGATCTGGAGGGACCACTGAAGCTTTCTTT; J gene: TRBJ1-1; V gene: TRBV19; D gene: .; clone size: medium-sized
CDR3 protein: CSVAEAFF; CDR3 DNA: TGCAGTGTGGCAGAAGCTTTCTTT; J gene: TRBJ1-1; V gene: TRBV29-1; D gene: .; clone size: few
CDR3 protein: CASSPPEELSRRGTYNEQFF; CDR3 DNA: TGTGCCAGCAGCCCCCCCGAGGAGTTGTCTCGGCGGGGGACCTACAATGAGCAGTTCTTC; J gene: TRBJ2-1; V gene: TRBV28; D gene: TRBD2; clone size: .
CDR3 protein: CASSLVRGGPGEQFF; CDR3 DNA: TGTGCCAGCAGCTTAGTGCGGGGGGGCCCAGGTGAGCAGTTCTTC; J gene: TRBJ2-1; V gene: TRBV7-6; D gene: TRBD2; clone size: many
CDR3 protein: CASSGRTVQLTDTQYF; CDR3 DNA: TGTGCCAGCAGTGGAAGGACCGTCCAGCTCACAGATACGCAGTATTTT; J gene: TRBJ2-3; V gene: TRBV6-1; D gene: .; clone size: many
CDR3 protein: CASSLGGAGLNEQFF; CDR3 DNA: TGTGCCAGCAGTTTAGGGGGGGCAGGGCTCAATGAGCAGTTCTTC; J gene: TRBJ2-1; V gene: TRBV28; D gene: .; clone size: .
CDR3 protein: CASSEAAGAETQYF; CDR3 DNA: TGTGCCAGCAGTGAAGCGGCAGGGGCAGAGACCCAGTACTTC; J gene: TRBJ2-5; V gene: TRBV2; D gene: .; clone size: many
CDR3 protein: CSAPSGTGTPNEQFF; CDR3 DNA: TGCAGTGCTCCTTCCGGGACAGGGACCCCGAATGAGCAGTTCTTC; J gene: TRBJ2-1; V gene: TRBV20-1; D gene: TRBD1; clone size: many
CDR3 protein: CASRLRGGSQPQHF; CDR3 DNA: TGTGCCAGCAGACTCCGGGGGGGGAGTCAGCCCCAGCATTTT; J gene: TRBJ1-5; V gene: TRBV6-5; D gene: .; clone size: .
CDR3 protein: CASSLGWTRSIEQFF; CDR3 DNA: TGTGCCAGCAGCCTTGGATGGACGCGAAGTATTGAGCAGTTCTTC; J gene: TRBJ2-1; V gene: TRBV7-6; D gene: .; clone size: many
CDR3 protein: CASIVEMGNTIYF; CDR3 DNA: TGTGCCAGCATCGTAGAGATGGGAAACACCATATATTTT; J gene: TRBJ1-3; V gene: TRBV9; D gene: .; clone size: .
CDR3 protein: CASSLVSGQGANYGYTF; CDR3 DNA: TGTGCCAGCAGCTTAGTATCGGGACAGGGGGCGAACTATGGCTACACCTTC; J gene: TRBJ1-2; V gene: TRBV7-9; D gene: TRBD1; clone size: many
CDR3 protein: CASSPIAGANVLTF; CDR3 DNA: TGCGCCAGCAGCCCCATAGCCGGGGCCAACGTCCTGACTTTC; J gene: TRBJ2-6; V gene: TRBV4-1; D gene: .; clone size: few
CDR3 protein: CASSLVQGAKNIQYF; CDR3 DNA: TGTGCCAGCAGCTTAGTACAGGGGGCCAAAAACATTCAGTACTTC; J gene: TRBJ2-4; V gene: TRBV11-2; D gene: TRBD1; clone size: many
CDR3 protein: CASSRLSSTYEQYF; CDR3 DNA: TGTGCCAGCAGCCGCCTGAGCAGCACCTACGAGCAGTACTTC; J gene: TRBJ2-7; V gene: TRBV7-9; D gene: .; clone size: many
CDR3 protein: CASSNSGTGYGYTF; CDR3 DNA: TGTGCCAGCAGCAACTCCGGGACAGGGTATGGCTACACCTTC; J gene: TRBJ1-2; V gene: TRBV28; D gene: TRBD1; clone size: many
CDR3 protein: CSARDLGTEKLFF; CDR3 DNA: TGCAGTGCTAGAGATCTGGGTACTGAAAAACTGTTTTTT; J gene: TRBJ1-4; V gene: TRBV20-1; D gene: .; clone size: few
CDR3 protein: CASSFPLLSTNEQFF; CDR3 DNA: TGTGCTAGCAGCTTTCCTCTCCTTTCTACCAATGAGCAGTTCTTC; J gene: TRBJ2-1; V gene: TRBV7-7; D gene: .; clone size: many
CDR3 protein: CASSLAFSGEDEQYF; CDR3 DNA: TGCGCCAGCAGCTTGGCTTTCTCAGGGGAGGACGAGCAGTACTTC; J gene: TRBJ2-7; V gene: TRBV5-1; D gene: .; clone size: few
CDR3 protein: CASSLVLEKLFF; CDR3 DNA: TGTGCCAGCAGCTTAGTTCTCGAAAAACTGTTTTTT; J gene: TRBJ1-4; V gene: TRBV7-9; D gene: .; clone size: many